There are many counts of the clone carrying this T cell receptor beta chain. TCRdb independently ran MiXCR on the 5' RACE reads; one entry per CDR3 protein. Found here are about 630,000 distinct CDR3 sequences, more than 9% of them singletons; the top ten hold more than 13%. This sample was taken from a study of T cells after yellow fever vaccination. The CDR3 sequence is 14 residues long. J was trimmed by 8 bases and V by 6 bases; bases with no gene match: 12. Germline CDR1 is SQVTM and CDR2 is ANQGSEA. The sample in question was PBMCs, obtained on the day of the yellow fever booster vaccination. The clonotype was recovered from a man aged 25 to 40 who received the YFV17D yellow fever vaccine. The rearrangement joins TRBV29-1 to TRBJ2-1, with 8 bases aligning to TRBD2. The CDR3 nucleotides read TGCAGCGTCGCCGGACTAGCCATCCACGATGAGCAGTTCTTC. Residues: CSVAGLAIHDEQFF.